This T cell receptor (beta chain) was obtained from a study of T-cell reconstitution after alpha-beta-depleted transplantation in children. This CDR3 has 15 amino acids. V gave up 2 bases and J gave up 6 bases, with 16 bases separating them. The germline CDR1 and CDR2 sequences are LNHNV and YYDKDF (reference sequence). Preparation of the TCRbeta library used unique molecular identifiers. TCRdb independently ran MiXCR on the PCR reads; one entry per CDR3 protein. The data hold about 980,000 distinct CDR3 sequences, with less than 30% observed a single time. The TCR was taken from a boy less than two years old who had a stem cell transplant for SCID, so the T cells may come from the graft donor. The rearrangement links TRBV15 to TRBJ1-1, with a tentative D call TRBD1 (6 bases). The sequences come from PBMCs, mostly from graft donor cells, collected 360 days after TCRalphabeta/CD19-depleted stem cell transplant. CDR3 loop: CATSRNRGRYAEAFF. The CDR3 bases are TGTGCCACCAGCAGAAATCGGGGGCGTTACGCTGAAGCTTTCTTT.